The T cell receptor (beta chain) under discussion was sequenced for a study of Ad26.COV2.S vaccination and SARS-CoV-2 variants. The assay was immunoSEQ multiplex PCR, and TCRdb's table has in-frame clones only and misses some. Among more than 300,000 clones listed, roughly 84% were seen once. CDR1 SNHLY and CDR2 FYNNEI come from the germline V gene. V lost 7 bases to trimming and J lost 3 bases, with 2 bases between them. This CDR3 comprises 10 residues. Treatment in this sample: some 20 received Ad26.COV2.S at low or high dose, single or two shots; about five received placebo; per-sample allocation not given. All samples were drawn on day 63, counting from the first vaccine or placebo injection. It was an adult aged 18-55 years in Boston who was the donor. Wuhan-strain spike was delivered by a replication-incompetent Ad26 vector. About this clone itself: Its antigen is currently unknown.

General study points: Substantial post-vaccination breadth of spike-specific CD8+ and CD4+ T cell responses was reported.

Here the sequenced sample was peripheral blood, taken in a trial of Ad26.COV2.S vaccine versus placebo. This chain uses TRBV2 with TRBJ2-3; D unresolved. This clonotype originated in a person aged 18-65 years who received the Ad26.COV2.S COVID-19 vaccine or a placebo. CDR3 region: CASMTDTQYF. The DNA of the CDR3 is TGTGCCAGCATGACAGATACGCAGTATTTT. The full variable domain, in which reference TRBV2 and TRBJ2-3 provide the parts outside the CDR3, is EPEVTQTPSHQVTQMGQEVILRCVPISNHLYFYWYRQILGQKVEFLVSFYNNEISEKSEIFDDQFSVERPDGSNFTLKIRSTKLEDSAMYFCASMTDTQYFGPGTRLTVL.